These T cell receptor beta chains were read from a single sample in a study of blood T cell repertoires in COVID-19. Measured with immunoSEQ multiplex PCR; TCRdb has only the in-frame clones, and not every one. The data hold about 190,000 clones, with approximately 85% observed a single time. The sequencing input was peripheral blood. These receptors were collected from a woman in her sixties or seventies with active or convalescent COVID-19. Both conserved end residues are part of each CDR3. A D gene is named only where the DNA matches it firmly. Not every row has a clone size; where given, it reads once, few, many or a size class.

CDR3 protein: CASSSSGPTYEQYF
CDR3 DNA: TGTGCCAGCAGCTCAAGCGGGCCTACCTACGAGCAGTACTTC
J gene: TRBJ2-7
D gene: NA
clone size: once
V gene: TRBV5-8

CDR3 protein: CSVQGGGLNTEAFF
CDR3 DNA: TGCAGTGTACAGGGAGGGGGGCTGAACACTGAAGCTTTCTTT
J gene: TRBJ1-1
D gene: NA
clone size: NA
V gene: TRBV29-1

CDR3 protein: CASSDEGTGEEETQYF
CDR3 DNA: TGTGCCAGCAGTGACGAGGGGACAGGGGAGGAAGAGACCCAGTACTTC
J gene: TRBJ2-5
D gene: TRBD1
clone size: NA
V gene: TRBV2

CDR3 protein: CASSVGMAGGYFEQFF
CDR3 DNA: TGTGCCAGCAGCGTGGGAATGGCGGGAGGGTATTTTGAGCAGTTCTTC
J gene: TRBJ2-1
D gene: TRBD2
clone size: NA
V gene: TRBV9

CDR3 protein: CASSLGLAEPQETQYF
CDR3 DNA: TGTGCCAGTAGTTTAGGACTAGCGGAGCCCCAAGAGACCCAGTACTTC
J gene: TRBJ2-5
D gene: TRBD2
clone size: NA
V gene: TRBV19

CDR3 protein: CAWSPRAGELFF
CDR3 DNA: TGTGCCTGGAGTCCCCGGGCCGGGGAGCTGTTTTTT
J gene: TRBJ2-2
D gene: NA
clone size: NA
V gene: TRBV30

CDR3 protein: CASSQRKTGTTSGRSFTDTQYF
CDR3 DNA: TGTGCCAGCAGCCAAAGGAAAACGGGGACTACTAGCGGGAGGTCCTTCACAGATACGCAGTATTTT
J gene: TRBJ2-3
D gene: TRBD2
clone size: NA
V gene: TRBV3-1/TRBV3-2

CDR3 protein: CSGGGSLETQYF
CDR3 DNA: TGCAGCGGGGGGGGCTCCTTGGAGACCCAGTACTTC
J gene: TRBJ2-5
D gene: NA
clone size: NA
V gene: TRBV29-1

CDR3 protein: CATSDLGLRGTDTQYF
CDR3 DNA: TGTGCCACCAGTGATTTAGGACTGCGCGGCACAGATACGCAGTATTTT
J gene: TRBJ2-3
D gene: NA
clone size: NA
V gene: TRBV24-1

CDR3 protein: CASSSRTGIEAFF
CDR3 DNA: TGTGCCAGCAGCTCCCGAACAGGAATTGAAGCTTTCTTT
J gene: TRBJ1-1
D gene: NA
clone size: NA
V gene: TRBV5-4

CDR3 protein: CASTWGGGPYNEQFF
CDR3 DNA: TGTGCCAGTACCTGGGGGGGAGGGCCCTACAATGAGCAGTTCTTC
J gene: TRBJ2-1
D gene: TRBD2
clone size: NA
V gene: TRBV19

CDR3 protein: CSAKEGHEQFF
CDR3 DNA: TGCAGTGCTAAAGAGGGCCATGAGCAGTTCTTC
J gene: TRBJ2-1
D gene: NA
clone size: NA
V gene: TRBV20-1

CDR3 protein: CASSLEPSGTGELFF
CDR3 DNA: TGCGCCAGCAGCTTGGAACCTAGCGGGACCGGGGAGCTGTTTTTT
J gene: TRBJ2-2
D gene: TRBD2
clone size: NA
V gene: TRBV5-1

CDR3 protein: CASSIQGVDNSPLHF
CDR3 DNA: TGTGCCAGTAGTATCCAGGGGGTGGATAATTCACCCCTCCACTTT
J gene: TRBJ1-6
D gene: TRBD1
clone size: few
V gene: TRBV19

CDR3 protein: CASSPSGIAENYYEQYF
CDR3 DNA: TGTGCCAGCTCCCCAAGCGGGATAGCGGAAAATTACTACGAGCAGTACTTC
J gene: TRBJ2-7
D gene: TRBD2
clone size: NA
V gene: TRBV18

CDR3 protein: CASRGDTSNTEAFF
CDR3 DNA: TGTGCCAGCAGGGGGGACACCTCGAACACTGAAGCTTTCTTT
J gene: TRBJ1-1
D gene: NA
clone size: NA
V gene: TRBV25-1

CDR3 protein: CASSQAGSRTDTQYF
CDR3 DNA: TGTGCCAGCAGCCAAGCTGGGAGTCGCACAGATACGCAGTATTTT
J gene: TRBJ2-3
D gene: NA
clone size: NA
V gene: TRBV3-1/TRBV3-2

CDR3 protein: CASSKSRDRVLNEQFF
CDR3 DNA: TGTGCCAGCTCCAAAAGCCGGGACAGGGTTTTGAATGAGCAGTTCTTC
J gene: TRBJ2-1
D gene: TRBD1
clone size: NA
V gene: TRBV18

CDR3 protein: CASSAGGSIYEQYF
CDR3 DNA: TGTGCCAGCAGCGCGGGGGGGAGTATCTACGAGCAGTACTTC
J gene: TRBJ2-7
D gene: TRBD2
clone size: NA
V gene: TRBV9

CDR3 protein: CASSLVAAPTEAFF
CDR3 DNA: TGTGCCAGCAGCTTAGTGGCAGCGCCAACTGAAGCTTTCTTT
J gene: TRBJ1-1
D gene: NA
clone size: NA
V gene: TRBV7-9

CDR3 protein: CASRNEGDTIYF
CDR3 DNA: TGTGCCAGCCGGAATGAAGGAGACACCATATATTTT
J gene: TRBJ1-3
D gene: NA
clone size: NA
V gene: TRBV7-6

CDR3 protein: CASSLVSGPTYNEQFF
CDR3 DNA: TGCGCCAGCAGCTTGGTTAGCGGGCCTACCTACAATGAGCAGTTCTTC
J gene: TRBJ2-1
D gene: TRBD2
clone size: NA
V gene: TRBV5-1

CDR3 protein: CASSNGWLAGSGNEQFF
CDR3 DNA: TGTGCCAGCAGCAACGGGTGGCTAGCGGGGTCGGGGAATGAGCAGTTCTTC
J gene: TRBJ2-1
D gene: TRBD2
clone size: NA
V gene: TRBV7-2

CDR3 protein: CASSLWTGRVNYGYTF
CDR3 DNA: TGTGCCAGCAGTTTATGGACAGGCAGAGTGAACTATGGCTACACCTTC
J gene: TRBJ1-2
D gene: NA
clone size: few
V gene: TRBV28

CDR3 protein: CASTPGKGNSNQPQHF
CDR3 DNA: TGTGCCAGTACCCCCGGGAAGGGTAATAGCAATCAGCCCCAGCATTTT
J gene: TRBJ1-5
D gene: NA
clone size: NA
V gene: TRBV19

CDR3 protein: CASSGRYGYTF
CDR3 DNA: TGTGCCAGCAGCGGGAGGTATGGCTACACCTTC
J gene: TRBJ1-2
D gene: NA
clone size: NA
V gene: TRBV9

CDR3 protein: CASSLALGRGETEAFF
CDR3 DNA: TGTGCCAGCAGCTTGGCGCTGGGTCGGGGGGAGACTGAAGCTTTCTTT
J gene: TRBJ1-1
D gene: NA
clone size: many
V gene: TRBV5-5

CDR3 protein: CASSYEAGDGYTF
CDR3 DNA: TGTGCCAGCAGTTACGAGGCAGGGGATGGCTACACCTTC
J gene: TRBJ1-2
D gene: NA
clone size: once
V gene: TRBV6-5

CDR3 protein: CASRDPGQGFYEQYF
CDR3 DNA: TGTGCCAGCAGGGACCCGGGACAGGGGTTCTACGAGCAGTACTTC
J gene: TRBJ2-7
D gene: TRBD1
clone size: once
V gene: TRBV6-5

CDR3 protein: CASSYHRGLQPQHF
CDR3 DNA: TGTGCCAGCAGCTACCACAGGGGGCTCCAGCCCCAGCATTTT
J gene: TRBJ1-5
D gene: TRBD1
clone size: NA
V gene: TRBV7-8

CDR3 protein: CASSRLANEKLFF
CDR3 DNA: TGTGCCAGTAGTAGACTTGCTAATGAAAAACTGTTTTTT
J gene: TRBJ1-4
D gene: NA
clone size: few
V gene: TRBV19

CDR3 protein: CASSLNRVNTEAFF
CDR3 DNA: TGTGCCAGCAGCTTAAACAGGGTGAACACTGAAGCTTTCTTT
J gene: TRBJ1-1
D gene: NA
clone size: NA
V gene: TRBV7-9

CDR3 protein: CASSRPGTSQETQYF
CDR3 DNA: TGTGCCAGCAGTCGTCCAGGGACTAGCCAAGAGACCCAGTACTTC
J gene: TRBJ2-5
D gene: TRBD2
clone size: NA
V gene: TRBV28

CDR3 protein: CAWKPGPKVGGKLSYNEQFF
CDR3 DNA: TGTGCCTGGAAGCCGGGCCCCAAAGTAGGGGGAAAACTCTCCTACAATGAGCAGTTCTTC
J gene: TRBJ2-1
D gene: NA
clone size: NA
V gene: TRBV30

CDR3 protein: CASSMGASYEQYF
CDR3 DNA: TGTGCCAGTAGTATGGGAGCTTCCTACGAGCAGTACTTC
J gene: TRBJ2-7
D gene: NA
clone size: NA
V gene: TRBV19

CDR3 protein: CASSLGGNWDNEQFF
CDR3 DNA: TGTGCCAGCAGCTTAGGAGGTAATTGGGACAATGAGCAGTTCTTC
J gene: TRBJ2-1
D gene: NA
clone size: NA
V gene: TRBV7-9

CDR3 protein: CASSLVGQETQYF
CDR3 DNA: TGTGCCAGCAGCTTAGTGGGACAGGAGACCCAGTACTTC
J gene: TRBJ2-5
D gene: TRBD1
clone size: NA
V gene: TRBV7-9

CDR3 protein: CASSLEQGGYTF
CDR3 DNA: TGCGCCAGCAGCTTGGAACAGGGGGGCTACACCTTC
J gene: TRBJ1-2
D gene: TRBD1
clone size: few
V gene: TRBV5-1

CDR3 protein: CAGGGEKLFF
CDR3 DNA: TGCGCAGGGGGAGGTGAAAAACTGTTTTTT
J gene: TRBJ1-4
D gene: TRBD1
clone size: NA
V gene: TRBV20-1

CDR3 protein: CASSPASGMTDTQYF
CDR3 DNA: TGTGCCAGCAGCCCGGCTAGCGGGATGACAGATACGCAGTATTTT
J gene: TRBJ2-3
D gene: TRBD2
clone size: NA
V gene: TRBV9

CDR3 protein: CASSPKREAGSTDTQYF
CDR3 DNA: TGTGCCAGCAGCCCAAAGAGGGAAGCCGGAAGCACAGATACGCAGTATTTT
J gene: TRBJ2-3
D gene: NA
clone size: few
V gene: TRBV7-9

CDR3 protein: CASSSSGTGSYEQYF
CDR3 DNA: TGTGCCAGCAGTTCTTCCGGGACAGGGTCCTACGAGCAGTACTTC
J gene: TRBJ2-7
D gene: TRBD1
clone size: NA
V gene: TRBV28

CDR3 protein: CASSPGTSGRATDEQFF
CDR3 DNA: TGTGCCAGCAGCCCCGGGACTAGCGGGAGGGCCACGGATGAGCAGTTCTTC
J gene: TRBJ2-1
D gene: TRBD2
clone size: NA
V gene: TRBV5-5

CDR3 protein: CASSPGGAAKNIQYF
CDR3 DNA: TGTGCCAGCAGTCCAGGGGGCGCAGCCAAAAACATTCAGTACTTC
J gene: TRBJ2-4
D gene: TRBD1
clone size: NA
V gene: TRBV28

CDR3 protein: CASSLKGEETQYF
CDR3 DNA: TGCGCCAGCAGCTTGAAGGGGGAGGAGACCCAGTACTTC
J gene: TRBJ2-5
D gene: NA
clone size: NA
V gene: TRBV5-1

CDR3 protein: CASSQGFRLAGNNEQFF
CDR3 DNA: TGTGCCAGCAGCCAAGGGTTCAGACTAGCGGGAAACAATGAGCAGTTCTTC
J gene: TRBJ2-1
D gene: TRBD2
clone size: NA
V gene: TRBV4-2

CDR3 protein: CASRDTGDTQYF
CDR3 DNA: TGTGCCAGCCGGGATACCGGAGATACGCAGTATTTT
J gene: TRBJ2-3
D gene: NA
clone size: NA
V gene: TRBV18

CDR3 protein: CASSSPTSGRYEQYF
CDR3 DNA: TGTGCCAGCAGCTCCCCGACTAGCGGGAGATACGAGCAGTACTTC
J gene: TRBJ2-7
D gene: TRBD2
clone size: NA
V gene: TRBV5-6

CDR3 protein: CASSPLAGTGEQYF
CDR3 DNA: TGTGCCAGCAGCCCTTTAGCTGGGACTGGCGAGCAGTACTTC
J gene: TRBJ2-7
D gene: NA
clone size: NA
V gene: TRBV16

CDR3 protein: CASSPPWASGISYEQYF
CDR3 DNA: TGTGCCAGCTCACCACCGTGGGCTAGCGGGATATCCTACGAGCAGTACTTC
J gene: TRBJ2-7
D gene: TRBD2
clone size: NA
V gene: TRBV18

CDR3 protein: CASSAGTSGRTDTQYF
CDR3 DNA: TGTGCCAGCAGCGCTGGGACTAGCGGACGCACAGATACGCAGTATTTT
J gene: TRBJ2-3
D gene: TRBD2
clone size: NA
V gene: TRBV9

CDR3 protein: CASSHWGSYTEAFF
CDR3 DNA: TGTGCCAGCAGTCACTGGGGCTCGTACACTGAAGCTTTCTTT
J gene: TRBJ1-1
D gene: NA
clone size: NA
V gene: TRBV27

CDR3 protein: CSVVRGTNEKLFF
CDR3 DNA: TGCAGCGTTGTGAGAGGTACTAATGAAAAACTGTTTTTT
J gene: TRBJ1-4
D gene: NA
clone size: NA
V gene: TRBV29-1

CDR3 protein: CASTTAKETQYF
CDR3 DNA: TGTGCCAGCACGACAGCAAAAGAGACCCAGTACTTC
J gene: TRBJ2-5
D gene: NA
clone size: NA
V gene: TRBV28

CDR3 protein: CASSSTGNTEAFF
CDR3 DNA: TGTGCCAGCAGCTCCACAGGGAACACTGAAGCTTTCTTT
J gene: TRBJ1-1
D gene: NA
clone size: NA
V gene: TRBV5-5